The clone carrying this T cell receptor beta chain was detected only a few times. Its specificity is unknown. This record comes from a study of metastatic and nonmetastatic thyroid tumors. The overall study: Thyroid patients, malignant and benign, had repertoires compared across blood and tumor or nodule tissue.

General observations from the study: It was reportedly found that TCR beta diversity was significantly higher in malignant thyroid tumors than in benign nodules, a difference seen in both blood and tumor samples.

Using MiXCR, TCRdb re-called clones from the PCR reads. The repertoire holds roughly 38,000 clones, with over 10% as singletons. The entire patient cohort was treatment-naive prior to thyroid surgery. CDR3 size: 14 residues. CDR1 SQVTM and CDR2 ANQGSEA come from the germline V gene. V lost 6 bases to trimming and J lost 5 bases; unmatched junction nucleotides: 8. The V and J genes are TRBV29-1 and TRBJ2-5; the match to TRBD2 covers 11 bases. This receptor was identified in a male donor with papillary thyroid cancer or a benign thyroid nodule (not recorded which). Some clones in this sample may be carry-over from other donors' samples. Sequencing was done on a sample of blood. CDR3 amino acids: CSVNSGRAGETQYF. CDR3 nucleotide sequence: TGCAGCGTAAATAGCGGGAGGGCCGGGGAGACCCAGTACTTC.